The 20 T cell receptor beta chains below come from one sample, sequenced in a study of cytomegalovirus exposure and HLA in healthy donors. Sequenced by immunoSEQ multiplex PCR; TCRdb stores in-frame clones only, minus some. The sample has about 160,000 clones; 70% to 90% are singletons. Sample: PBMCs. The receptors stem from a woman aged 30 to 39 in good health and CMV-seronegative.

This clone was seen once. This chain links TRBV4-3 with TRBJ2-7; D is undetermined. The V gene lost 0 bases and the J gene lost 5 bases, with 11 bases spanning the gap. This CDR3 comprises 14 residues. Per the germline V gene, CDR1 is LGHNA and CDR2 is YSLEER. CDR3 loop: CASSQDLGFNEQYF. DNA for the CDR3: TGCGCCAGCAGCCAAGATCTGGGATTTAACGAGCAGTACTTC.

The genes are TRBV18 and TRBJ1-1, with D unclear. Germline values: CDR1 KGHSH, CDR2 LQKENI. The CDR3 is 14 amino acids. V lost 0 bases, J lost 6 bases, and 11 bases lay in between. CDR3 in amino acids: CASSPPVGIPEAFF. The CDR3 coding sequence is TGTGCCAGCTCACCACCTGTGGGGATTCCTGAAGCTTTCTTT.

Only one count was recorded for this clone. This chain uses TRBV30 with TRBJ2-1; D is unclear. Germline values: CDR1 GTSNPN, CDR2 SVGIG (reference sequence). The V gene lost 0 bases and the J gene lost 15 bases, with 21 bases spanning the gap. The CDR3 contains 14 residues. This chain's CDR3 is CAWSVLDRVARPFF. In nucleotides, the CDR3 is TGTGCCTGGAGTGTACTGGATCGTGTGGCGAGGCCGTTCTTC.

V is TRBV4-1 and J is TRBJ2-2; perhaps D is TRBD1 or TRBD2 (5 bases each). Germline V gene lookup returns CDR1 MGHRA and CDR2 YSYEKL. Trimming took 0 bases from V and 0 from J, leaving 11 bases between them. CDR3 length: 17 residues. The CDR3 protein is CASSQDLRDANTGELFF. Written as DNA, the CDR3 is TGCGCCAGCAGCCAAGATTTGAGGGACGCGAACACCGGGGAGCTGTTTTTT.

The chain links TRBV2 to TRBJ2-2; 8 bases agree with TRBD2. Germline V gene data show CDR1 as SNHLY and CDR2 as FYNNEI. The CDR3 runs 12 residues. J was trimmed by 3 bases and V by 9 bases; bases with no gene match: 0. This chain's CDR3 is CARGLDTGELFF. The CDR3 DNA follows: TGTGCCAGGGGACTAGACACCGGGGAGCTGTTTTTT.

The chain joins TRBV2 to TRBJ2-1, with D perhaps TRBD1 (6 bases). There are 15 residues in the CDR3. The germline V and J ends were trimmed by 1 base and 4 bases, with 11 bases remaining between them. The germline V gene encodes CDR1 SNHLY and CDR2 FYNNEI. The CDR3 region is CASSEEGVAYNEQFF. The CDR3 DNA reads TGTGCCAGCAGTGAAGAGGGGGTAGCATACAATGAGCAGTTCTTC.

The chain recombines TRBV27 with TRBJ2-3, with D tentatively TRBD2 (7 bases). V lost 6 bases and J lost 2, with 9 bases in between. This CDR3 spans 13 amino acids. Germline V gives CDR1 MNHEY, CDR2 SMNVEV (reference sequence). The DNA for the CDR3 is TGTGCCAGCAGGGGGGGGCACACAGATACGCAGTATTTT. Its protein is CASRGGHTDTQYF.

Comments on this clone: One end of the junction does not line up with germline, which may come from a read error. The chain carries TRBV7-7 and TRBJ2-5; possibly TRBD1 or TRBD2 for D (6 bases each). The germline V gene has CDR1 SSHAT and CDR2 FNYEAQ (reference sequence). The CDR3 covers 15 residues. CDR3 protein: CASSLGRGGQETQYF. The CDR3 DNA sequence: TGTGCTAGCAGCTTAGGCAGGGGAGGCCAAGAGACCCAGTACTTC.

This clone was seen just once. The chain recombines TRBV18 with TRBJ1-5; 8 bases match TRBD1. Germline trimming cut 3 bases from V and 6 bases from J; bases unmatched to any gene: 4. Germline V gene lookup returns CDR1 KGHSH and CDR2 LQKENI. There are 14 residues in the CDR3. The DNA of the CDR3 is TGTGCCAGCTCACCGTCTCAGGGGGCTCAGCCCCAGCATTTT. This translates into CASSPSQGAQPQHF.

The chain recombines TRBV11-2 with TRBJ2-7; 8 nucleotides line up with TRBD2. The CDR3 runs 16 residues. The J segment lost 2 bases and the V segment lost 5 bases, leaving 11 bases of the junction unmatched. Germline values: CDR1 SGHAT, CDR2 FQNNGV. CDR3 sequence reads: CASSPLAAGGPYEQYF. CDR3 DNA: TGTGCCAGCAGCCCTCTGGCCGCGGGGGGCCCCTACGAGCAGTACTTC. Combining the CDR3 with reference TRBV11-2 and TRBJ2-7 gives the whole variable domain EAGVAQSPRYKIIEKRQSVAFWCNPISGHATLYWYQQILGQGPKLLIQFQNNGVVDDSQLPKDRFSAERLKGVDSTLKIQPAKLEDSAVYLCASSPLAAGGPYEQYFGPGTRLTVT.

This clone is labeled medium-sized. V gene TRBV6-4 combines with J gene TRBJ2-3; 11 bases agree with TRBD2. This CDR3 contains 15 residues. Per germline, CDR1 MRHNA and CDR2 SNTAGT. The V and J ends lost 4 bases and 4 bases, in that order; junction bases with no gene match: 4. The CDR3 region has the DNA TGTGCCAGCAGTGTTACTAGCGGGGGTTCAGATACGCAGTATTTT. Translation gives CASSVTSGGSDTQYF.

The table lists this clone with a count of one. This chain joins TRBV6-6 and TRBJ1-2; 8 nucleotides line up with TRBD1. Germline trimming cut 5 bases from V and 0 bases from J; bases unmatched to any gene: 5. The germline V gene encodes CDR1 MNHNY and CDR2 SVGAGI (reference sequence). This CDR3 region has 15 residues. The CDR3 is CASSGQGLANYGYTF. CDR3 DNA sequence: TGTGCCAGCAGTGGACAGGGCCTAGCTAACTATGGCTACACCTTC.

The chain has TRBV7-9 and TRBJ2-2, with 7 bases identical to TRBD2. From germline, CDR1 is SEHNR and CDR2 FQNEAQ (reference sequence). The CDR3 length is 15 residues. The trim removed 2 bases at V and 0 bases at J, leaving 0 bases unmatched. The CDR3 here is CASSLRGANTGELFF. CDR3 sequence (DNA): TGTGCCAGCAGCTTACGGGGGGCGAACACCGGGGAGCTGTTTTTT. The full variable domain, its missing parts supplied by reference TRBV7-9 and TRBJ2-2, is DTGVSQNPRHKITKRGQNVTFRCDPISEHNRLYWYRQTLGQGPEFLTYFQNEAQLEKSRLLSDRFSAERPKGSFSTLEIQRTEQGDSAMYLCASSLRGANTGELFFGEGSRLTVL.

The chain's CDR3 is CASSFGVSGYTF. The CDR3 DNA is TGTGCCAGCAGTTTTGGGGTGAGCGGCTACACCTTC. J is TRBJ1-2 and V is TRBV28; no clear D gene. The CDR3 contains 12 residues. V gave up 3 bases and J gave up 8 bases, with 10 bases separating them. Germline CDR1 is MDHEN and CDR2 is SYDVKM.

This chain links TRBV6-5 with TRBJ1-1; D gene ambiguous. Trimming removed 6 bases from V and 6 bases from J, with 8 bases in between. The CDR3 length is 11 residues. Germline CDR1 and CDR2: MNHEY and SVGAGI. CDR3 amino acids: CASRGPAEAFF. The CDR3 nucleotides read TGTGCCAGCAGAGGTCCGGCTGAAGCTTTCTTT.

The chain is built from TRBV19 and TRBJ1-1; 8 positions agree with TRBD1. This CDR3 is built from 15 residues. V gave up 5 bases and J gave up 4 bases; unmatched junction bases: 9. Germline lookup yields CDR1 LNHDA and CDR2 SQIVND (reference sequence). The CDR3 is CASSRGQGPFTEAFF. The CDR3 DNA follows: TGTGCCAGTAGTCGCGGACAGGGACCTTTCACTGAAGCTTTCTTT.

J is TRBJ2-7 and V is TRBV5-1, with a weak D call TRBD1 (6 bases). The CDR3 sequence is 13 residues long. The ends were cut back, 4 bases at V and 2 bases at J, with 10 bases in the middle. Looked up from germline, CDR1 is SGHRS and CDR2 is YFSETQ. The CDR3 region has the DNA TGCGCCAGCAGCCTACAGGGCCCCTACGAGCAGTACTTC. It specifies CASSLQGPYEQYF.

The gene calls are TRBV4-1 and TRBJ1-2; unclear D gene. V dropped 2 bases and J dropped 8 bases, with 18 bases sitting between them. The CDR3 is 15 amino acids. The germline gives CDR1 MGHRA, CDR2 YSYEKL. CDR3: CASSQLASERRGYTF. CDR3 in DNA: TGCGCCAGCAGCCAATTGGCGTCGGAGAGGCGAGGCTACACCTTC.

Details on this clone: Other DNA sequences in this specimen translate into the identical CDR3. V and J are TRBV4-3 and TRBJ2-2; no firm D call. Trimming removed 1 base from V and 4 bases from J, with 1 base in between. The CDR3 is 12 residues long. Per germline, CDR1 LGHNA and CDR2 YSLEER. The CDR3 DNA reads TGCGCCAGCAGCCAAGGCACCGGGGAGCTGTTTTTT. This gives the protein CASSQGTGELFF.

J is TRBJ1-5 and V is TRBV27; D unresolved. Trimming took off 4 bases at V and 4 bases at J, with 11 bases between the two ends. The CDR3 sequence is 14 residues long. The germline V gene has CDR1 MNHEY and CDR2 SMNVEV (reference sequence). The CDR3 loop reads CASSSLNRNQPQHF. As DNA, the CDR3 is TGTGCCAGCAGTTCCCTCAATCGTAATCAGCCCCAGCATTTT.